This TCR beta chain was documented in a study of blood T cell repertoires in COVID-19. Study summary: Samples came from the United States, Italy and Spain, spanning acute and convalescent COVID-19.

Clones were read by immunoSEQ multiplex PCR, and TCRdb kept only the in-frame ones, dropping some. In the table there are 150,000 to 200,000 clones, 85% of which are singletons. This receptor was taken from a human donor with acute or convalescent COVID-19. The donor label of this sample is uncertain. The sequenced material came from peripheral blood.

Here the CDR3 reads CASSLRTTGGNTIYF. CDR3 nucleotides: TGTGCCAGCAGCCTACGGACGACAGGGGGAAACACCATATATTTT. The gene calls are TRBV11-2 and TRBJ1-3; 7 bases align to TRBD1. The CDR3 is 15 amino acids. The trim removed 5 bases at V and 4 bases at J, leaving 8 bases unmatched. Germline-derived CDR1 and CDR2 are SGHAT and FQNNGV.